Listed below are T cell receptor beta chains from one sample, sequenced in a study of blood T cells in healthy people across ages. TCRdb reanalysed the 5' RACE reads using MiXCR and keeps one entry per CDR3 protein. The sample consists of roughly 700,000 distinct CDR3 sequences, 45% to 50% of them appearing once. Sequenced input: blood. The receptors were gathered from a woman in her sixties or seventies in good health. CDR3s include the opening cysteine and the closing phenylalanine or tryptophan. Each record gives: V gene, CDR3 protein.

v_gene: TRBV3-1; CDR3aa: CASSQQVDQETQYF
v_gene: TRBV20-1; CDR3aa: CSAEREYSYEQYF
v_gene: TRBV28; CDR3aa: CASIRLAGASYEQYF
v_gene: TRBV20-1; CDR3aa: CSAAGGISTDTQYF
v_gene: TRBV20-1; CDR3aa: CSATTGHSYEQYF
v_gene: TRBV2; CDR3aa: CASRLTSSPLHF
v_gene: TRBV4-3; CDR3aa: CASSQRDRGINEQFF
v_gene: TRBV11-2; CDR3aa: CASRLRGGEGADTQYF
v_gene: TRBV5-1; CDR3aa: CASSLVGSGGETQYF
v_gene: TRBV11-2; CDR3aa: CASSSIEGPQTEAFF
v_gene: TRBV21-1; CDR3aa: CASSATGGTTQYF
v_gene: TRBV6-2/TRBV6-3; CDR3aa: CASSYGRILGQPQHF
v_gene: TRBV7-9; CDR3aa: CASSWGPYEQYF
v_gene: TRBV5-1; CDR3aa: CASSLSGPTAIETQYF
v_gene: TRBV25-1; CDR3aa: CASAGQDNYGYTF
v_gene: TRBV5-1; CDR3aa: CASGDTSYEQYF
v_gene: TRBV15; CDR3aa: CATSRDDRGYEKLFF
v_gene: TRBV28; CDR3aa: CASRSTTGQSDTQYF
v_gene: TRBV7-9; CDR3aa: CASSLWGVPAVGTDTQYF